Presented here are 10 T cell receptor beta chains from one specimen sequenced in a study of glioma-infiltrating T cells. The iRepertoire nested amplicon-rescue multiplex PCR amplified TCR alpha and beta CDR3s from RNA. TCRdb itself ran the multiplex PCR reads through MiXCR, one entry per CDR3 protein. The sample records over 120,000 distinct CDR3 sequences, roughly two fifths being singletons. Sample: glioma tissue, nonneoplastic brain tissue, or PBMCs (not recorded which). Receptors were obtained from a human donor with low-grade glioma or glioblastoma, undergoing nonglioma brain surgery, or in good health (not recorded which).

The J gene is TRBJ1-2, the V gene TRBV6-1; no firm D call. Trimming stripped 10 bases from V and 4 bases from J, with 13 bases between. Germline CDR1 reads MNHNS; CDR2 reads SASEGT. The CDR3 extends over 12 amino acids. For the CDR3, the DNA is TGTGCCACCCTTAGGCCTCGCTATGGCTACACCTTC. It codes for CATLRPRYGYTF.

V usage is TRBV19 and J usage is TRBJ2-3; no definite D call. The CDR3 has 14 residues. The germline V gene encodes CDR1 LNHDA and CDR2 SQIVND (reference sequence). V lost 5 bases and J lost 6, with 15 bases in between. CDR3 in amino acids: CASSVEVGRDTQYF. The DNA for the CDR3 is TGTGCCAGTAGTGTCGAGGTTGGAAGGGATACGCAGTATTTT.

This clonotype was seen a few times. This CDR3 reads CASRRTGAGYEQYF. The DNA for the CDR3 is TGTGCCAGCAGGCGGACAGGGGCCGGCTACGAGCAGTACTTC. The V and J genes are TRBV6-1 and TRBJ2-7; 9 nucleotides agree with TRBD1. Germline CDR1 reads MNHNS; CDR2 reads SASEGT. Losses at the gene ends were 6 bases for V and 3 bases for J; bases not matched to a gene: 6. This CDR3 has 14 amino acids.

This clonotype was counted only a few times. V is TRBV6-1 and J is TRBJ2-1; weak D call: TRBD1 (6 bases). The CDR3 totals 11 residues. The germline CDR1 and CDR2 sequences are MNHNS and SASEGT. The V gene lost 5 bases and the J gene lost 14 bases, with 13 bases spanning the gap. The CDR3 is CASSNHRVEFF. The CDR3 DNA reads TGTGCCAGCAGTAACCACAGGGTCGAGTTCTTC.

V is TRBV9 and J is TRBJ1-1; weak D call: TRBD1 (5 bases). Germline CDR1 is SGDLS and CDR2 is YYNGEE. The CDR3 runs to 13 residues. V lost 7 bases to trimming and J lost 1 base, with 11 bases between them. The DNA of the CDR3 is TGTGCCAGCGGCGACCAGGGGAACACTGAAGCTTTCTTT. Protein product: CASGDQGNTEAFF.

The gene calls are TRBV30 and TRBJ1-5; 11 positions agree with TRBD1. There are 14 residues in the CDR3. From germline, CDR1 is GTSNPN and CDR2 SVGIG (reference sequence). The ends lost 4 bases at V and 4 bases at J; junction bases unmatched: 3. The CDR3 here is CAWTGTGGNQPQHF. The DNA for the CDR3 is TGTGCCTGGACCGGGACAGGGGGAAATCAGCCCCAGCATTTT.

This clonotype was picked up a small number of times. The rearrangement uses TRBV7-2 and TRBJ2-2, with D hard to call. This CDR3 is 14 amino acids long. Germline values: CDR1 SGHTA, CDR2 FQGNSA. V was pared by 5 bases and J by 5 bases, with 12 bases between. The CDR3 reads CASSLSAATGELFF. For the CDR3, the DNA is TGTGCCAGCAGCCTCTCGGCGGCGACCGGGGAGCTGTTTTTT.

The rearrangement joins TRBV10-3 to TRBJ2-7, with TRBD1 matching 9 bases. Trimming cost V 8 bases and J 3 bases; bases outside gene matches: 8. The germline V gene has CDR1 ENHRY and CDR2 SYGVKD. This CDR3 comprises 14 residues. CDR3 nucleotides: TGTGCCATCCGCCTAGGGACAGGGTTCTACGAGCAGTACTTC. It yields the protein CAIRLGTGFYEQYF.

At least ten counts were recorded for this clonotype. The rearrangement joins TRBV20-1 to TRBJ2-1, with 11 bases that match TRBD1. The CDR3 length is 14 residues. Germline V CDR1 and CDR2: DFQATT, SNEGSKA (reference sequence). The V gene end was trimmed by 5 bases and the J gene end by 3 bases; junction bases not matched to a gene: 3. This chain's CDR3 is CSALGQGGYNEQFF. For the CDR3, the DNA is TGCAGTGCTTTGGGACAGGGGGGCTACAATGAGCAGTTCTTC.

The chain carries TRBV6-2 or TRBV6-3 and TRBJ2-3, with D unclear. The germline gives CDR1 MNHEY, CDR2 SVGEGT. The CDR3 is 11 amino acids. V was pared by 5 bases and J by 7 bases, with 7 bases between. The CDR3 loop reads CASSVGYTQYF. CDR3 sequence (DNA): TGTGCCAGCAGTGTTGGATATACGCAGTATTTT.